This T cell receptor (beta chain) was documented in a study of OX40 agonist ivuxolimab in advanced cancers. Study in general: Enrollees could have had prior anti-PD-1, anti-PD-L1 or anti-CTLA-4 therapy, which about 40% had received. Whole-study findings and limits: Specificity for antigen went undetermined in the expanded peripheral T cells. By week 6 at 0.1 to 3.0 mg/kg, blood CD4+ and CD8+ T cells had expanded clonally. Individuals who were partial responders at 0.1-3.0 mg/kg had clonal expansion that ranked among the lowest.

Clones were read by immunoSEQ multiplex PCR, and TCRdb kept only the in-frame ones, dropping some. Here the sample spans around 120,000 clones, 85% to 90% being singletons. The ends lost 6 bases at V and 6 bases at J; junction bases unmatched: 11. Germline-derived CDR1 and CDR2 are KGHSH and LQKENI. The CDR3 sequence is 15 residues long. On this clone: Its antigen is not identified.

The input for sequencing was CD4+ or CD8+ T cells sorted from blood, taken in a trial of the OX40 agonist ivuxolimab. The chain couples TRBV18 to TRBJ2-1; TRBD1 aligns across 7 bases. This receptor was taken from an adult with an advanced solid tumor such as melanoma, head and neck, liver or kidney cancer. The DNA for the CDR3 is TGTGCCAGCTCCCCAGGGGGAACCACTACCAATGAGCAGTTCTTC. Translated: CASSPGGTTTNEQFF. Full variable domain (rest looked up from reference TRBV18 and TRBJ2-1): NAGVMQNPRHLVRRRGQEARLRCSPMKGHSHVYWYRQLPEEGLKFMVYLQKENIIDESGMPKERFSAEFPKEGPSILRIQQVVRGDSAAYFCASSPGGTTTNEQFFGPGTRLTVL.